The 22 T cell receptor beta chains below were found in one sample sequenced in a study of tumor and adjacent non-tumor tissue in lung cancer. The template was RNA from unsorted bulk tissue. TCRbeta libraries were built with three rounds of nested PCR, modified from ARM-PCR. MiXCR was run by TCRdb on the multiplex PCR reads, yielding one entry per CDR3 protein. This sample carries 130,000 or so distinct CDR3 sequences, about 66% of them seen once, and the ten largest clones take roughly 13%. Sequences were obtained from lung tumor tissue. The receptors derive from a man under 40 with non-small cell lung cancer.

This clonotype was counted many times. This sequence joins TRBV6-5 and TRBJ2-5; D perhaps matches TRBD1 (5 bases). V was pared by 0 bases and J by 4 bases, with 9 bases between. This CDR3 spans 14 amino acids. Per germline, CDR1 MNHEY and CDR2 SVGAGI. CDR3 coding DNA: TGTGCCAGCAGTTACTCCCCCAGGGTAGAGACCCAGTACTTC. This translates into CASSYSPRVETQYF.

The chain combines TRBV7-3 with TRBJ2-3; the D call may be TRBD1 or TRBD2 (5 bases each). CDR1 is SGHTA and CDR2 is FQGTGA in the germline V gene. With 4 bases removed from V and 6 bases from J, the gap between germline ends came to 11 bases. This CDR3 is 13 amino acids long. CDR3 protein: CASSSKRGDTQYF. Written as DNA, the CDR3 is TGTGCCAGCAGCTCAAAGAGGGGTGATACGCAGTATTTT.

In the case of this clonotype: This could be a read error, since a much larger clone is one nucleotide away. This chain joins TRBV6-1 and TRBJ2-6; D is unclear. This CDR3 comprises 15 residues. In germline, CDR1 is MNHNS, CDR2 SASEGT. The CDR3 spells CASSADISRANVLTF. The CDR3 DNA follows: TGTGCCAGCAGTGCCGACATCTCTCGGGCCAACGTCCTGACTTTC.

As regards this clonotype: The conserved final phenylalanine or tryptophan is absent from the CDR3, which likely points to a read error. The chain uses TRBV11-3 and TRBJ2-1; no reliable D call. From germline, CDR1 is SGHNT and CDR2 YENEEA. The CDR3 length is 11 residues. CDR3 amino acids: CVSSLSGEQFL. As DNA, the CDR3 is TGTGTCAGTAGCTTAAGTGGTGAGCAGTTCCTC.

A note on this clonotype: Possible read error: a much larger clone is one base away. The chain couples TRBV10-2 to TRBJ2-7; 9 bases are a match to TRBD1. V trimming: 10 bases; J trimming: 3 bases; junction bases outside the gene matches: 7. From germline, CDR1 is WSHSY and CDR2 SAAADI. The CDR3 spans 13 residues. CDR3 residues: CANAGTGIYEQYF. CDR3 nucleotides: TGCGCCAACGCCGGGACAGGGATCTACGAGCAGTACTTC.

The rearrangement uses TRBV20-1 and TRBJ2-5; 7 bases are shared with TRBD2. The ends lost 1 base at V and 10 bases at J; junction bases unmatched: 6. The CDR3 sequence is 12 residues long. CDR1 and CDR2 from the germline V gene are DFQATT and SNEGSKA (reference sequence). The CDR3: CSARVGGMSQYF. The CDR3 bases are TGCAGTGCTAGAGTCGGGGGGATGAGCCAGTACTTC.

This clonotype was picked up many times. The chain is built from TRBV29-1 and TRBJ2-7, with TRBD1 matching 8 bases. Looked up from germline, CDR1 is SQVTM and CDR2 is ANQGSEA. This CDR3 is built from 14 residues. V was pared by 4 bases and J by 5 bases, with 10 bases of the junction left unmatched. The CDR3 coding sequence is TGCAGCGTTGTGTACCAGGGGGCAGGAAACGAGCAGTACTTC. Translating gives CSVVYQGAGNEQYF.

Ten or more counts support this clonotype. The chain recombines TRBV20-1 with TRBJ2-5; the D gene is possibly TRBD2 (5 bases). The CDR3 length is 13 residues. In germline, CDR1 is DFQATT, CDR2 SNEGSKA (reference sequence). V gave up 4 bases and J gave up 5 bases, with 14 bases separating them. The CDR3 reads CSAKRTVRETQYF. The CDR3 region has the DNA TGCAGTGCTAAACGGACTGTCAGGGAGACCCAGTACTTC.

This clonotype appeared a few times. This sequence joins TRBV24-1 and TRBJ2-1, with 14 bases matching TRBD2. This CDR3 spans 15 amino acids. Looked up from germline, CDR1 is KGHDR and CDR2 is SFDVKD. V was clipped by 3 bases and J by 9 bases; unmatched bases: 3. The CDR3 sequence is CATSDPGTSGSEQFF. For the CDR3, the DNA is TGTGCCACCAGTGATCCCGGGACTAGCGGGAGTGAGCAGTTCTTC.

As concerns this clonotype: A much larger clonotype is one base distant, so this may be a read error. The chain uses TRBV20-1 and TRBJ2-7, with 9 positions matching TRBD2. CDR1 and CDR2 from the germline V gene are DFQATT and SNEGSKA (reference sequence). This CDR3 has 14 amino acids. In DNA, the CDR3 is TGCAGTGTTAGAGTTAGCGGGAGATCGGACGAGCAGTACTTC. It codes for CSVRVSGRSDEQYF.

Notes on this clonotype: The junction shows a germline mismatch at one end, possibly a read error. The V call is TRBV4-1, the J call TRBJ2-2; D might be TRBD2 (5 bases). Germline assignment: CDR1 MGHRA and CDR2 YSYEKL. The CDR3 has 14 amino acids. In DNA, the CDR3 is TGTGCCAGCAGCCAAACGGCGGGTGACGGGGTGCTGTTTTTT. It yields the protein CASSQTAGDGVLFF.

This clonotype was seen once. The chain joins TRBV20-1 to TRBJ1-5; D perhaps matches TRBD1 (6 bases). The germline CDR1 and CDR2 sequences are DFQATT and SNEGSKA (reference sequence). The V end lost 3 bases, the J end lost 7 bases, and 19 bases lay between the germline ends. The CDR3 extends over 15 amino acids. The CDR3 sequence is CSARGVTGQGQPQHF. In DNA, the CDR3 is TGCAGTGCTAGGGGGGTGACAGGTCAAGGGCAGCCCCAGCATTTT.

Comment on this clonotype: With a much larger clone just one base away, this may be a read error. V usage is TRBV5-4 and J usage is TRBJ2-3, with D maybe TRBD2 (6 bases). In germline, CDR1 is SGHNT, CDR2 YYREEE (reference sequence). There are 14 residues in the CDR3. Trimming took 4 bases from V and 6 from J, leaving 15 bases between them. The CDR3 is CASSPQTGVDTQYF. In nucleotides, the CDR3 is TGTGCCAGCAGCCCCCAGACGGGGGTGGATACGCAGTATTTT.

A note on this clonotype: The junction departs from germline at one end; a sequencing error may be responsible. The CDR3 region is CAISQVDGGLNTQYF. The CDR3, as DNA: TGCGCCATCAGCCAAGTCGACGGGGGTTTGAATACGCAGTATTTT. The chain recombines TRBV4-1 with TRBJ2-3; D possibly corresponds to TRBD2 (6 bases). The CDR3 totals 15 residues. CDR1 is MGHRA, CDR2 YSYEKL, per germline.

This clonotype showed up many times. The chain recombines TRBV20-1 with TRBJ2-3; 9 bases fit TRBD2. Trimming at V came to 5 bases and at J to 4 bases, leaving 4 bases not matched to a gene. CDR1 DFQATT and CDR2 SNEGSKA come from the germline V gene (reference sequence). The CDR3 sequence is 13 residues long. CDR3 sequence (DNA): TGCAGTGCTCCGGGACTAGCCCCAGATACGCAGTATTTT. Translation gives CSAPGLAPDTQYF.

Details on this clonotype: A clone one base away is much larger, so this may be a read error. The chain joins TRBV6-1 to TRBJ2-7; 8 bases are shared with TRBD1. Germline V gene lookup returns CDR1 MNHNS and CDR2 SASEGT. The CDR3 has 15 amino acids. Trimming at V came to 5 bases and at J to 7 bases, leaving 13 bases not matched to a gene. The CDR3 region has the DNA TGTGCCAGCAGTACTCGACAGGGGAGCTGGGGGGAGCAGTACTTC. This translates into CASSTRQGSWGEQYF.

With respect to this clonotype: The junction shows a germline mismatch at one end, possibly a read error. The chain recombines TRBV6-5 with TRBJ1-1; 7 bases agree with TRBD1. The germline gives CDR1 MNHEY, CDR2 SVGAGI. CDR3 length: 16 amino acids. The CDR3 reads CASSLAPGQLNTEASF. CDR3 DNA sequence: TGTGCCAGCAGTCTCGCCCCGGGACAGCTAAACACTGAAGCTTCCTTT.

As to this clonotype: Given a much more abundant clone one base away, this may be a read error. In this CDR3 the conserved last residue, phenylalanine or tryptophan, is missing, so a read error is likely. The chain recombines TRBV10-3 with TRBJ2-1; 11 nucleotides line up with TRBD1. CDR3 size: 15 residues. Germline trimming cut 3 bases from V and 10 bases from J; bases unmatched to any gene: 8. Germline CDR1 and CDR2: ENHRY and SYGVKD. The CDR3 loop is CAISDWGQGGDEQFL. CDR3 sequence (DNA): TGTGCCATCAGTGATTGGGGACAGGGGGGAGACGAGCAGTTCCTC.

Remarks on this clonotype: It may be a read error: a sequence one base away is much more abundant. V gene TRBV20-1 combines with J gene TRBJ1-5; D unclear. Germline loops: CDR1 DFQATT, CDR2 SNEGSKA (reference sequence). The CDR3 runs 15 residues. The CDR3, as DNA: TGCAGTGCTCTGACCGGCACCGCAAGCAATCAGTCCCAGCATTTT. It encodes CSALTGTASNQSQHF.

Notes on this clonotype: This may be a read error: a much more frequent sequence differs by one nucleotide. The rearrangement uses TRBV20-1 and TRBJ2-7, with a weak D call TRBD2 (6 bases). Trimming removed 4 bases at V and 4 bases at J, with 14 bases between. The CDR3 runs to 13 residues. The germline V gene encodes CDR1 DFQATT and CDR2 SNEGSKA (reference sequence). CDR3 DNA: TGCAGTGCTAAACCCGGGACTCGGTACGAGCAGTACTTC. Its protein product is CSAKPGTRYEQYF.

The chain is built from TRBV29-1 and TRBJ2-1, with D possibly being TRBD2 (5 bases). The CDR3 is 11 residues long. Deletions cut 7 bases from V and 7 bases from J, with 11 bases between. The V gene's germline CDR1 is SQVTM and CDR2 ANQGSEA. CDR3: CSAQLDNEQFF. DNA for the CDR3: TGCAGCGCCCAACTAGATAATGAGCAGTTCTTC.

This clonotype occurred a few times. The chain uses TRBV10-3 and TRBJ2-5; the D is unclear. Trimming shortened V by 5 bases and J by 2 bases, and 9 bases separated the two germline ends. The germline V gene encodes CDR1 ENHRY and CDR2 SYGVKD. The CDR3 is 13 residues long. As DNA, the CDR3 is TGTGCCATCAGTTTCGACGGGCAAGAGACCCAGTACTTC. It specifies CAISFDGQETQYF.